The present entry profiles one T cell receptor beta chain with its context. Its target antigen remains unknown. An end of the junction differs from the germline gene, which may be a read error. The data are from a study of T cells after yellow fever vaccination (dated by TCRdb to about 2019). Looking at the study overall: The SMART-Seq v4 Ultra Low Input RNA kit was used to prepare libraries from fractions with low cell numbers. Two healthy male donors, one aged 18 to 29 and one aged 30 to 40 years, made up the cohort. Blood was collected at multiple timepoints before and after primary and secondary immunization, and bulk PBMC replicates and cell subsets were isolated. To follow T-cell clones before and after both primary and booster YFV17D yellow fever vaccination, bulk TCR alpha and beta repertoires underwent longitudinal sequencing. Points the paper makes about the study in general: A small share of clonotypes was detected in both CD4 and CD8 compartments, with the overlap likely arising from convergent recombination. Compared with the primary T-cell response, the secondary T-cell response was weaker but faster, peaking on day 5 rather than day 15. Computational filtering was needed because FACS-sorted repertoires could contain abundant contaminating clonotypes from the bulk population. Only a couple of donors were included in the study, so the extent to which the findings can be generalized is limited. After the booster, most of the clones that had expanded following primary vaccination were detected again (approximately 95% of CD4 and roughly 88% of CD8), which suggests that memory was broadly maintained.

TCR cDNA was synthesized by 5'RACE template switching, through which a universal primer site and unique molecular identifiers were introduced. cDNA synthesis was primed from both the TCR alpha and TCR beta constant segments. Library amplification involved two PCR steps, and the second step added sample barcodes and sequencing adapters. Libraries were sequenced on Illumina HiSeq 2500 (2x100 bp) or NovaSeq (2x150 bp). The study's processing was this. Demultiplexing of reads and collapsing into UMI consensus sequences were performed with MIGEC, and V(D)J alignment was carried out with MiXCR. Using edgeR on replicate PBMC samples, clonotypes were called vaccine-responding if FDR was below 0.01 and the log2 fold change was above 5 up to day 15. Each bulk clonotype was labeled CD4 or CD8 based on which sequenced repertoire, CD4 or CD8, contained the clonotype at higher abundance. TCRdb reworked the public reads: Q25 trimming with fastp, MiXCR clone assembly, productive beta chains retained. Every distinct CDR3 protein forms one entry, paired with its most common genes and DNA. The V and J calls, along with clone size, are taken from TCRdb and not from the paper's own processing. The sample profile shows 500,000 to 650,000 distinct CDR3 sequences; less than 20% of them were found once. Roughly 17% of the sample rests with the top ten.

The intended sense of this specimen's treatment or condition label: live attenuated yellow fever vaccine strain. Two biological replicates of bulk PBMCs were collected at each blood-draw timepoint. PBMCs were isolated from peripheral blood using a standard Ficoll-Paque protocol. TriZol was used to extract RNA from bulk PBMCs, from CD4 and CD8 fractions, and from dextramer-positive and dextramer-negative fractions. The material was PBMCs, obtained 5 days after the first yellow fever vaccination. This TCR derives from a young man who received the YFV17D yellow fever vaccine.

The bases are TGCGCCAGCAGCCAAGATCTCGGGGCTAGCACAGATACGCAGTATTTT. Translated, this is CASSQDLGASTDTQYF. The rearrangement combines TRBV4-2 with TRBJ2-3; the D gene could be either TRBD1 or TRBD2, each agreeing at 5 bases. The CDR3 goes from the cysteine to the phenylalanine over 16 residues. The kept DNA is CDR3 alone, 48 bases in frame from the first base. CDR1 and CDR2, per the germline V gene, are LGHNA and YNFKEQ.